The 14 T cell receptor beta chains below all came from one sample that was sequenced in a study of cytomegalovirus exposure and HLA in healthy donors. PCR amplification relied on 60 Vbeta primers (plus 13 Jbeta primers). Clones were read by immunoSEQ multiplex PCR, and TCRdb kept only the in-frame ones, dropping some. The sample includes fewer than 250,000 clones, roughly 88% of them seen just once. Sequencing input: PBMCs. The source is a boy younger than 10 in good health and CMV-seronegative.

The chain links TRBV7-6 to TRBJ1-5; D unresolved. Germline values: CDR1 SGHVS, CDR2 FNYEAQ. This CDR3 region has 14 residues. Deletions cut 3 bases from V and 0 bases from J, with 6 bases between. This chain's CDR3 is CASSFGVSNQPQHF. The CDR3 DNA reads TGTGCCAGCAGCTTCGGGGTTAGCAATCAGCCCCAGCATTTT.

The rearrangement uses TRBV7-9 and TRBJ1-2; a possible D gene is TRBD1 (5 bases). CDR3 length equals 14 residues. The germline gives CDR1 SEHNR, CDR2 FQNEAQ (reference sequence). Trimming took off 0 bases at V and 6 bases at J, with 11 bases between the two ends. For the CDR3, the DNA is TGTGCCAGCAGCTTAGCCCAGGGAAGGAATGGCTACACCTTC. Translating gives CASSLAQGRNGYTF.

The chain couples TRBV13 to TRBJ2-3; 9 bases align to TRBD2. The J segment lost 5 bases and the V segment lost 4 bases, leaving 10 bases of the junction unmatched. CDR1 is PRHDT and CDR2 is FYEKMQ in the germline V gene (reference sequence). This CDR3 region has 16 residues. The CDR3 region has the DNA TGTGCCAGCAGCTACCCTAGCGGGATTATGGGAGATACGCAGTATTTT. Its translation is CASSYPSGIMGDTQYF.

The chain uses TRBV10-3 and TRBJ1-3, with D uncertain. This CDR3 has 15 residues. Per the germline V gene, CDR1 is ENHRY and CDR2 is SYGVKD. CDR3 DNA: TGTGCAGTCAGGAGGCTAATTGGCCCTGGAAACACCATATATTTT. Amino acid sequence: CAVRRLIGPGNTIYF.

As DNA, the CDR3 is TGTGCCAGCAGTGAATCCAGCTACGAGCAGTACTTC. Its protein product is CASSESSYEQYF. The chain recombines TRBV6-1 with TRBJ2-7; D gene uncertain. CDR3 length equals 12 residues. V lost 2 bases to trimming and J lost 3 bases, with 5 bases between them. CDR1 and CDR2 from the germline V gene are MNHNS and SASEGT.

The chain has TRBV15 and TRBJ1-1; a possible D gene is TRBD1 (5 bases). The germline CDR1 and CDR2 sequences are LNHNV and YYDKDF (reference sequence). CDR3 size: 14 residues. V lost 5 bases to trimming and J lost 3 bases, with 13 bases between them. The CDR3 is CATSSGRAYTEAFF. DNA for the CDR3: TGTGCCACCAGCTCGGGCAGGGCGTACACTGAAGCTTTCTTT.

The V and J genes are TRBV10-3 and TRBJ2-3; D not certain. The CDR3 runs 17 residues. CDR1 and CDR2 (germline): ENHRY, SYGVKD. Trimming took off 0 bases at V and 2 bases at J, with 15 bases between the two ends. The CDR3 is CAISESVAPLITDTQYF. As DNA, the CDR3 is TGTGCCATCAGTGAGTCAGTAGCCCCCCTCATCACAGATACGCAGTATTTT.

This sequence joins TRBV2 and TRBJ1-2; 11 bases are a match to TRBD1. The CDR3 is 14 residues long. Germline loops: CDR1 SNHLY, CDR2 FYNNEI. After removal of 6 bases from V and 4 bases from J, the junction contained 4 bases not matched to a gene. CDR3 sequence reads: CASRGQGGGYGYTF. In DNA form, the CDR3 reads TGTGCCAGCAGGGGACAGGGGGGAGGCTATGGCTACACCTTC.

This chain uses TRBV13 with TRBJ2-7; D call uncertain. The CDR3 is 12 residues long. CDR1 and CDR2 from the germline V gene are PRHDT and FYEKMQ (reference sequence). Trimming shortened V by 5 bases and J by 0 bases, and 5 bases separated the two germline ends. Here the CDR3 DNA reads TGTGCCAGCAGCCTAAGCTCCTACGAGCAGTACTTC. The encoded protein is CASSLSSYEQYF.

The chain employs TRBV2 and TRBJ1-1; no clear D gene. Between the trimmed V and J ends, which lost 1 base and 0 bases, there was a span of 6 bases. The CDR3 contains 14 residues. CDR1 SNHLY and CDR2 FYNNEI come from the germline V gene. CDR3 in DNA: TGTGCCAGCAGTGAAGGAGGGATGAACACTGAAGCTTTCTTT. Its translation is CASSEGGMNTEAFF.

In DNA form, the CDR3 reads TGCAGCGTTGATACCGCCGGGACCTTC. This codes for CSVDTAGTF. The chain links TRBV29-1 to TRBJ1-2; unclear D gene. The CDR3 is 9 residues long. V gave up 3 bases and J gave up 14 bases, with 10 bases separating them. Germline CDR1 is SQVTM and CDR2 is ANQGSEA.

The chain recombines TRBV5-6 with TRBJ1-6, with D perhaps matching TRBD1 (5 bases). The CDR3 is 16 amino acids. Germline V gene sequence: CDR1 SGHDT, CDR2 YYEEEE. V was clipped by 0 bases and J by 4 bases, with 11 bases between them. The CDR3 DNA follows: TGTGCCAGCAGCTTGGACAGGAGCATATATAATTCACCCCTCCACTTT. It encodes CASSLDRSIYNSPLHF.

The rearrangement joins TRBV6-6 to TRBJ2-5, with D tentatively TRBD2 (7 bases). V shed 3 bases and J shed 5 bases, with 13 bases lying between them. CDR1 and CDR2 (germline): MNHNY, SVGAGI (reference sequence). The CDR3 is 14 amino acids. CDR3 nucleotide sequence: TGTGCCAGCAGTTATAGGGGGGGCGGGGAGACCCAGTACTTC. This translates into CASSYRGGGETQYF.

A single count supports this clone. This chain connects TRBV7-2 to TRBJ2-5; a weak D match, TRBD2 (5 bases). CDR1 and CDR2 from the germline V gene are SGHTA and FQGNSA. V gave up 1 base and J gave up 1 base, with 7 bases separating them. This CDR3 spans 14 amino acids. CDR3 coding DNA: TGTGCCAGCAGCTTAGTCGGGATCCAAGAGACCCAGTACTTC. This codes for CASSLVGIQETQYF.